These 20 T cell receptor beta chains share one sample of origin, sequenced in a study of a mutant IDH1 vaccine in newly diagnosed glioma. TCRdb's table, derived via immunoSEQ multiplex PCR, lists solely in-frame clones and lacks some. Among roughly 35,000 clones listed, approximately 91% were seen once. The time point denotes: baseline, week 1 (first vaccination visit). Treatment denoted: pre-vaccination baseline after standard-of-care therapy. Source: PBMCs, taken from a glioma patient treated with radiotherapy, temozolomide or both. These receptors were taken from a woman aged 40 to 50 with glioma.

The genes are TRBV2 and TRBJ1-5; tentative D call: TRBD1 (5 bases). The CDR3 covers 15 residues. V lost 5 bases and J lost 3, with 14 bases in between. The germline V gene has CDR1 SNHLY and CDR2 FYNNEI. CDR3 protein: CASSQLTGTNQPQHF. For the CDR3, the DNA is TGTGCCAGCAGTCAACTGACGGGGACCAATCAGCCCCAGCATTTT.

This sequence joins TRBV30 and TRBJ1-2; tentative D call: TRBD1 (5 bases). Trimming stripped 0 bases from V and 4 bases from J, with 15 bases between. Germline V gives CDR1 GTSNPN, CDR2 SVGIG (reference sequence). CDR3 length: 15 amino acids. CDR3 amino acids: CAWSVGQGKPYGYTF. The CDR3 coding sequence is TGTGCCTGGAGTGTAGGCCAGGGAAAGCCCTATGGCTACACCTTC.

The chain uses TRBV19 and TRBJ2-7; no clear D. Germline-derived CDR1 and CDR2 are LNHDA and SQIVND (reference sequence). Trimming took off 3 bases at V and 4 bases at J, with 10 bases between the two ends. This CDR3 comprises 13 residues. CDR3 sequence (DNA): TGTGCCAGTAGTATCCCCGGACGGTACGAGCAGTACTTC. Translation gives CASSIPGRYEQYF.

The CDR3 DNA sequence: TGTGCCAGCGTACCACAGGGGTTCGTCTACGAGCAGTACTTC. Translation gives CASVPQGFVYEQYF. The chain links TRBV6-1 to TRBJ2-7; 7 positions match TRBD1. Trimming at V came to 8 bases and at J to 3 bases, leaving 10 bases not matched to a gene. Germline CDR1 MNHNS, CDR2 SASEGT. The CDR3 is 14 residues long.

The chain employs TRBV5-1 and TRBJ1-1, with 8 nucleotides matching TRBD1. Germline V gives CDR1 SGHRS, CDR2 YFSETQ. The CDR3 has 13 residues. Germline trimming cut 5 bases from V and 4 bases from J; bases unmatched to any gene: 4. In DNA form, the CDR3 reads TGCGCCAGCAGGCCTACAGGGGGCACTGAAGCTTTCTTT. It yields the protein CASRPTGGTEAFF. Full variable domain (missing parts from reference TRBV5-1 and TRBJ1-1): KAGVTQTPRYLIKTRGQQVTLSCSPISGHRSVSWYQQTPGQGLQFLFEYFSETQRNKGNFPGRFSGRQFSNSRSEMNVSTLELGDSALYLCASRPTGGTEAFFGQGTRLTVV.

This clone was observed a single time. This chain joins TRBV11-3 and TRBJ1-5, with TRBD1 as a possible D gene (5 bases). The germline gives CDR1 SGHNT, CDR2 YENEEA. The V gene lost 5 bases and the J gene lost 1 base, with 18 bases spanning the gap. The CDR3 has 17 amino acids. CDR3 nucleotide sequence: TGTGCCAGCAGCAACACGGGGGGGTGGGGGAGCAATCAGCCCCAGCATTTT. Its translation: CASSNTGGWGSNQPQHF.

The genes are TRBV5-3 and TRBJ1-5, with 9 bases lining up with TRBD1. TRBV5-3 belongs to the ORF category, with a function that is uncertain. CDR3 length equals 19 residues. V shed 4 bases, J shed 1 base, and the junction held 15 bases outside the gene matches. CDR3 sequence reads: CARSHGTGRPNVSNQPQHF. The DNA for the CDR3 is TGTGCCAGAAGCCACGGGACAGGGAGGCCAAATGTAAGCAATCAGCCCCAGCATTTT.

The V and J genes are TRBV6-5 and TRBJ1-4; no firm D call. V was cut by 6 bases and J by 7 bases, with 15 bases left in between. Germline values: CDR1 MNHEY, CDR2 SVGAGI. The CDR3 extends over 14 amino acids. This CDR3 reads CASSQYSGSEKLFF. CDR3 coding DNA: TGTGCCAGCAGCCAATACTCGGGTAGTGAAAAACTGTTTTTT.

DNA of the CDR3: TGCAGCGTAGGACTAGCGGGAAGGGGTGATACGCAGTATTTT. It yields the protein CSVGLAGRGDTQYF. V is TRBV29-1 and J is TRBJ2-3; the match to TRBD2 covers 12 bases. CDR3 length: 14 amino acids. Germline V gene lookup returns CDR1 SQVTM and CDR2 ANQGSEA. V trimming: 6 bases; J trimming: 6 bases; junction bases outside the gene matches: 7.

The chain carries TRBV5-1 and TRBJ2-1; no clear D. The germline V gene encodes CDR1 SGHRS and CDR2 YFSETQ. The CDR3 covers 14 residues. Trimming removed 3 bases at V and 8 bases at J, with 15 bases between. CDR3 DNA sequence: TGCGCCAGCAGCTCCCCGGCTAGTCGGGATGAGCAGTTCTTC. It yields the protein CASSSPASRDEQFF.

This chain uses TRBV30 with TRBJ2-1; TRBD2 matches at 11 bases. The length of the CDR3 is 16 residues. CDR1 is GTSNPN, CDR2 SVGIG, per germline (reference sequence). With 2 bases clipped from V and 11 bases from J, the junction kept 14 bases outside the gene matches. The CDR3 bases are TGTGCCTGGAGTCCCCCCTTAGCGGGAGGGGGGTTTAAGCAGTTCTTC. Translating gives CAWSPPLAGGGFKQFF. Full variable domain (rest looked up from reference TRBV30 and TRBJ2-1): SQTIHQWPATLVQPVGSPLSLECTVEGTSNPNLYWYRQAAGRGLQLLFYSVGIGQISSEVPQNLSASRPQDRQFILSSKKLLLSDSGFYLCAWSPPLAGGGFKQFFGPGTRLTVL.

The chain combines TRBV27 with TRBJ2-7; unclear D gene. Trimming removed 0 bases at V and 0 bases at J, with 9 bases between. From germline, CDR1 is MNHEY and CDR2 SMNVEV (reference sequence). This CDR3 has 15 amino acids. CDR3 protein: CASSLSRHNSYEQYF. In DNA, the CDR3 is TGTGCCAGCAGTTTATCGAGGCACAACTCCTACGAGCAGTACTTC.

The chain combines TRBV28 with TRBJ1-5; D is possibly TRBD1 (5 bases). Per the germline V gene, CDR1 is MDHEN and CDR2 is SYDVKM. The CDR3 has 13 amino acids. With 7 bases removed from V and 2 bases from J, the gap between germline ends came to 9 bases. The CDR3, as DNA: TGTGCCAGCAAAAGGGGAGGCAATCAGCCCCAGCATTTT. Its protein product is CASKRGGNQPQHF.

V is TRBV5-1 and J is TRBJ1-6; D perhaps matches TRBD1 (5 bases). This CDR3 comprises 16 residues. Germline CDR1 SGHRS, CDR2 YFSETQ. Trimming stripped 0 bases from V and 7 bases from J, with 14 bases between. CDR3 region: CASSLEAQGSNSPLHF. In nucleotides, the CDR3 is TGCGCCAGCAGCTTGGAGGCGCAGGGATCAAATTCACCCCTCCACTTT.

The chain combines TRBV4-2 with TRBJ2-5, with D tentatively TRBD2 (6 bases). CDR3 size: 15 residues. The V and J ends lost 1 base and 3 bases respectively, with 12 bases between them. The germline gives CDR1 LGHNA, CDR2 YNFKEQ. CDR3 protein: CASSQGGGGKETQYF. DNA for the CDR3: TGTGCCAGCAGCCAAGGGGGCGGCGGGAAAGAGACCCAGTACTTC.

The chain uses TRBV7-9 and TRBJ1-2, with a possible D match to TRBD1 (6 bases). Germline values: CDR1 SEHNR, CDR2 FQNEAQ (reference sequence). CDR3 size: 13 residues. The V end was cut by 1 base, the J end by 7 bases, with 10 bases between. The CDR3 sequence is CASSLEGGSGYTF. The CDR3 nucleotides are TGTGCCAGCAGCTTAGAGGGGGGCTCTGGCTACACCTTC.

J is TRBJ2-1 and V is TRBV7-9; TRBD2 aligns across 12 bases. Per germline, CDR1 SEHNR and CDR2 FQNEAQ (reference sequence). The CDR3 runs 16 residues. J lost 5 bases, V lost 5 bases, and 7 bases had no gene match. DNA for the CDR3: TGTGCCAGCAGCGCCAAGACTAGCGGGGGACACAATGAGCAGTTCTTC. Translating it yields CASSAKTSGGHNEQFF.

The gene calls are TRBV7-6 and TRBJ2-7, with D perhaps being TRBD1 or TRBD2 (5 bases each). The CDR3 consists of 17 residues. V lost 5 bases and J 0 bases, leaving 20 bases between the germline ends. Germline values: CDR1 SGHVS, CDR2 FNYEAQ. CDR3 residues: CASSHGSDSGTSYEQYF. The CDR3 DNA sequence: TGTGCCAGCAGCCACGGAAGCGACAGCGGCACCTCCTACGAGCAGTACTTC. Filled out from reference TRBV7-6 and TRBJ2-7, the complete variable domain reads GAGVSQSPRYKVTKRGQDVALRCDPISGHVSLYWYRQALGQGPEFLTYFNYEAQQDKSGLPNDRFSAERPEGSISTLTIQRTEQRDSAMYRCASSHGSDSGTSYEQYFGPGTRLTVT.

This sequence joins TRBV5-1 and TRBJ2-4, with TRBD2 matching 9 bases. After removal of 1 base from V and 8 bases from J, the junction contained 10 bases not matched to a gene. From germline, CDR1 is SGHRS and CDR2 YFSETQ. The CDR3 consists of 16 residues. DNA for the CDR3: TGCGCCAGCAGCTTGTCCCTAGCGGGGCCAAAGGACATTCAGTACTTC. Its translation: CASSLSLAGPKDIQYF.

This clone has just one count. This rearrangement joins TRBV5-1 to TRBJ2-7; TRBD1 aligns across 8 bases. The CDR3 has 14 amino acids. The V and J ends lost 4 bases and 3 bases, in that order; junction bases with no gene match: 6. The V gene's germline CDR1 is SGHRS and CDR2 YFSETQ. As DNA, the CDR3 is TGCGCCAGCAGCCCCAGGGACAGGCACTACGAGCAGTACTTC. Its protein product is CASSPRDRHYEQYF.